The 18 T cell receptor beta chains listed next were all sequenced from one sample in a study of blood T cell repertoires in COVID-19. Produced via immunoSEQ multiplex PCR; TCRdb's table is partial and in-frame only. The sample has roughly 200,000 clones; 80% to 85% are singletons. The sample was peripheral blood. These receptor sequences come from a woman aged 40 to 49 with COVID-19, enrolled during active disease.

The J gene is TRBJ1-3, the V gene TRBV10-3; no reliable D call. CDR3 size: 15 residues. Per the germline V gene, CDR1 is ENHRY and CDR2 is SYGVKD. Trimming took off 0 bases at V and 0 bases at J, with 6 bases between the two ends. This CDR3 is CAISESGSSGNTIYF. The CDR3 region has the DNA TGTGCCATCAGTGAGTCGGGGAGCTCTGGAAACACCATATATTTT.

The chain recombines TRBV6-5 with TRBJ2-7, with a possible D match to TRBD1 (7 bases). V dropped 7 bases and J dropped 6 bases, with 22 bases sitting between them. In germline, CDR1 is MNHEY, CDR2 SVGAGI. CDR3 size: 15 residues. The CDR3 DNA is TGTGCCAGCAAACGTACGGGGGACAGTATGGGCGAGCAGTACTTC. This encodes CASKRTGDSMGEQYF.

V and J are TRBV6-5 and TRBJ2-7; 7 bases agree with TRBD2. From germline, CDR1 is MNHEY and CDR2 SVGAGI. J was trimmed by 3 bases and V by 10 bases; bases with no gene match: 15. This CDR3 is 15 amino acids long. The CDR3 here is CAMRGGLEDFYEQYF. The CDR3 nucleotides are TGTGCCATGAGGGGAGGACTAGAGGATTTCTACGAGCAGTACTTC.

This chain connects TRBV28 to TRBJ2-7, with 10 bases fitting TRBD2. CDR3 length: 14 amino acids. Germline V lookup: CDR1 MDHEN, CDR2 SYDVKM. J lost 4 bases, V lost 6 bases, and 6 bases had no gene match. In nucleotides, the CDR3 is TGTGCCAGCAGAGAAAGCGGGAGGGAGTACGAGCAGTACTTC. It specifies CASRESGREYEQYF.

This clone was seen only once. V usage is TRBV6-5 and J usage is TRBJ1-1, with D unresolved. Trimming shortened V by 6 bases and J by 3 bases, and 17 bases separated the two germline ends. CDR3 length: 15 residues. Germline V gene sequence: CDR1 MNHEY, CDR2 SVGAGI. CDR3 protein: CASSRKLSGDTEAFF. CDR3 DNA: TGTGCCAGCAGCCGTAAACTCTCGGGTGACACTGAAGCTTTCTTT.

The rearrangement joins TRBV11-3 to TRBJ2-1, with 9 bases that match TRBD1. Germline trimming cut 5 bases from V and 5 bases from J; bases unmatched to any gene: 7. Germline V gives CDR1 SGHNT, CDR2 YENEEA. The CDR3 runs to 15 residues. CDR3 sequence reads: CASSPYRGRNNEQFF. CDR3 coding DNA: TGTGCCAGCAGCCCGTACAGGGGGCGAAACAATGAGCAGTTCTTC.

J is TRBJ1-1 and V is TRBV9, with 7 bases fitting TRBD1. There are 14 residues in the CDR3. V shed 4 bases and J 1 base; nucleotides not matched to a gene: 4. CDR1 and CDR2 (germline): SGDLS, YYNGEE. In nucleotides, the CDR3 is TGTGCCAGCAGCTCGGACAGGAAGAACACTGAAGCTTTCTTT. It codes for CASSSDRKNTEAFF.

This clone was counted only a few times. The chain employs TRBV5-6 and TRBJ1-1; TRBD1 agrees at 8 bases. The V and J ends lost 3 bases and 7 bases, in that order; junction bases with no gene match: 8. The germline gives CDR1 SGHDT, CDR2 YYEEEE. The CDR3 is made up of 14 amino acids. CDR3: CASSYGQGLLEAFF. The CDR3 nucleotides are TGTGCCAGCAGCTATGGACAGGGCCTACTTGAAGCTTTCTTT.

The chain employs TRBV7-8 and TRBJ2-1, with TRBD2 matching over 12 bases. This CDR3 region has 15 residues. The trim removed 8 bases at V and 9 bases at J, leaving 11 bases unmatched. Germline assignment: CDR1 SGHVS and CDR2 FQNEAQ. The CDR3 region is CASFTTSGSFGEQFF. DNA for the CDR3: TGTGCCAGCTTCACGACTAGCGGGAGCTTCGGTGAGCAGTTCTTC.

As regards this clone: Its ends do not fully match the called genes, so a read error is possible. J is TRBJ1-3 and V is TRBV2; D might be TRBD1 (6 bases). This CDR3 is built from 16 residues. CDR1 SNHLY and CDR2 FYNNEI come from the germline V gene. The CDR3 bases are TGTGCCACCAGTGAAAGGATGCAGGGGTCGGGAAACACCATATATTTT. This sequence encodes CATSERMQGSGNTIYF.

This chain connects TRBV28 to TRBJ2-7; 7 nucleotides align to TRBD1. This CDR3 spans 14 amino acids. The germline CDR1 and CDR2 sequences are MDHEN and SYDVKM. The junction had 11 bases not matched to a gene; V was cut back by 5 bases and J by 7 bases. The CDR3 loop reads CASSVVQGVWEQYF. DNA for the CDR3: TGTGCCAGCAGTGTAGTGCAGGGGGTATGGGAGCAGTACTTC. Full variable domain (rest looked up from reference TRBV28 and TRBJ2-7): DVKVTQSSRYLVKRTGEKVFLECVQDMDHENMFWYRQDPGLGLRLIYFSYDVKMKEKGDIPEGYSVSREKKERFSLILESASTNQTSMYLCASSVVQGVWEQYFGPGTRLTVT.

This clone occurred once. The chain uses TRBV7-9 and TRBJ1-6; a weak D match, TRBD1 (6 bases). This CDR3 has 16 residues. The germline gives CDR1 SEHNR, CDR2 FQNEAQ (reference sequence). V was pared by 11 bases and J by 7 bases, with 24 bases between. The CDR3 is CAASLGTRGGNSPLHF. In DNA form, the CDR3 reads TGTGCCGCCTCTTTGGGGACCAGGGGTGGAAATTCACCCCTCCACTTT.

This chain joins TRBV5-1 and TRBJ2-7; D may be TRBD1 (5 bases). Germline lookup yields CDR1 SGHRS and CDR2 YFSETQ. Trimming pared 1 base from V and 3 bases from J, leaving 11 bases between. The CDR3 is 14 amino acids. The CDR3 nucleotides read TGCGCCAGCAGCTTGAAGACGACAGACTACGAGCAGTACTTC. It translates to CASSLKTTDYEQYF.

The CDR3 DNA follows: TGTGCCAGCAGCTTAGTTGCGACAGAGACCTACGAGCAGTACTTC. It encodes CASSLVATETYEQYF. The chain employs TRBV7-8 and TRBJ2-7, with D possibly matching TRBD1 (5 bases). Germline V gives CDR1 SGHVS, CDR2 FQNEAQ. V was clipped by 1 base and J by 2 bases, with 12 bases between them. This CDR3 is 15 amino acids long.

The rearrangement uses TRBV10-2 and TRBJ2-3, with TRBD2 matching 11 bases. Germline V gene sequence: CDR1 WSHSY, CDR2 SAAADI. Germline trimming cut 0 bases from V and 3 bases from J; bases unmatched to any gene: 8. The length of the CDR3 is 18 residues. This chain's CDR3 is CASSESLSTSGRTDTQYF. The DNA of the CDR3 is TGCGCCAGCAGTGAGTCCCTTTCTACTAGCGGGAGAACAGATACGCAGTATTTT.

V is TRBV1 and J is TRBJ1-5; the table assigns TRBD1, which was not confirmed against the DNA. TRBV1 counts as a pseudogene. The CDR3 sequence is 14 residues long. The CDR3 DNA reads TGCACCAGCGATGAGACAGGATCCAATCAGCCCCAGCATTTT. Encoded protein: CTSDETGSNQPQHF.

The chain uses TRBV29-1 and TRBJ2-5; 7 bases agree with TRBD1. The CDR3 consists of 13 residues. V was pared by 6 bases and J by 4 bases, with 8 bases of the junction left unmatched. The germline gives CDR1 SQVTM, CDR2 ANQGSEA. The CDR3 region is CSVRGNVGETQYF. DNA of the CDR3: TGCAGCGTCAGGGGGAACGTTGGAGAGACCCAGTACTTC.

The J gene is TRBJ2-2, the V gene TRBV6-2 or TRBV6-3; TRBD2 aligns across 7 bases. The CDR3 sequence is 17 residues long. The V and J ends lost 2 bases and 4 bases, in that order; junction bases with no gene match: 10. The V gene's germline CDR1 is MNHEY and CDR2 SVGEGT. This CDR3 reads CASSYLAREGSTGELFF. CDR3 nucleotide sequence: TGTGCCAGCAGTTACCTGGCTAGGGAGGGGAGCACCGGGGAGCTGTTTTTT.